This entry is about one T cell receptor (beta chain). Its antigen has not been determined. No base quality information exists; no much larger clone differs at one position. TCRbeta CDR3 regions were amplified from genomic DNA using the immunoSEQ Assay, a bias-controlled multiplex PCR. The study's processing was this. Nucleated cell counts per sample were estimated from amplification of reference gene primers within the assay. To quantify the absolute abundance of each unique TCRbeta CDR3 rearrangement, sequence reads were collapsed and filtered. Productive Simpson clonality was computed per sample as the square root of Simpson's diversity index over productive rearrangements. The clones in this table, taken by TCRdb from immuneACCESS, are in-frame only. Not every clone is retained; where verified, under half of the shortfall comes from an unresolved V gene, and the cause of the rest is unknown. Clonal size and the V and J genes are those of that table, whereas D and trimming came from the DNA. Present in this sample are 200,000 to 300,000 clones, roughly 90% of which were seen just once. 3.5% to 5% of the sample comes from the top ten.

The data are from a study of blood T cell repertoires in COVID-19 (dated by TCRdb to the early 2020s). For context, the study as a whole: The collaborator samples originated in the United States, Italy and Spain and spanned the acute and convalescent phases of COVID-19. The material from the prospective study consisted of cDNA or gDNA derived from T cells, B-cell-depleted T cells, or PBMCs. Samples came from the ongoing ImmuneRACE study (first 160 participants) plus 1,254 subjects from 6 global collaborators. The repertoires were released in a freely available public database intended as a resource for research on the immune response to SARS-CoV-2. Deeply sampled blood TCRbeta repertoires from subjects exposed to, actively infected with, or recovered from COVID-19 were included in the dataset. Where available, HLA class I and class II types were obtained from metadata supplied by the sample provider rather than from assay-based typing. A de-identified subject ID, COVID-19 status, age in years and sex were almost always included in the sample metadata.

CDR1 and CDR2 are drawn from the germline V gene (reference sequence): SEHNR, FQNEAQ. The CDR3 sequence holds 12 residues, the cysteine and phenylalanine included. The only DNA kept is the CDR3, 36 bases in frame from the first base. V and J are truncated by 7 bases and 3 bases respectively, leaving an intervening sequence of 9 bases. Enrolling through a virtual design, the prospective study's participants ranged in age from roughly 18 to 90 years and lived across roughly 24 United States geographic areas. Cohort assignment in the prospective study relied on participant-reported clinical history from a screening survey and a study questionnaire. Recovered participants in ImmuneRACE Cohort 3 were defined by two consecutive negative NP/OP PCR tests, clearance by a healthcare professional, or resolution of symptoms. Each participant in the prospective study had whole blood, serum and a nasopharyngeal or oropharyngeal swab collected by mobile phlebotomists. Participants in the prospective study had the option to provide additional blood draws and questionnaires over a roughly two-month period. Before DNA extraction, prospective study blood samples were shipped either frozen or at room temperature.

What the authors observed across the whole study: Clinical and demographic metadata were provided uncurated, with the amount varying by source and participant.

The specimen sequenced was PBMCs or T cells enriched from blood (not recorded which). This TCR was sampled from a woman in her twenties or thirties who had recovered from COVID-19. The rearrangement combines TRBV7-9 with TRBJ2-5; no confident D gene assignment can be made. The DNA reads TGTGCCAGCACCCCGACAAAAGAGACCCAGTACTTC. It encodes CASTPTKETQYF.